These 22 T cell receptor beta chains came from one sample sequenced in a study of beta chain features in type 1 diabetes. TCRB transcripts that were expressed got sequenced, as all of the isolated RNA had been reverse transcribed. TCRdb keeps only in-frame clones here, not all; method: immunoSEQ multiplex PCR. The sample lists 200,000 to 250,000 clones; over 8.5% were seen once. The sequenced material came from naive CD4+ T cells from blood. The receptor source for this set is a woman between 18 and 29 years old in good health.

This clone has just a few counts. The chain couples TRBV18 to TRBJ1-1, with D perhaps TRBD1 (5 bases). Trimming removed 0 bases at V and 0 bases at J, with 11 bases between. Germline CDR1 is KGHSH and CDR2 is LQKENI. The CDR3 runs 16 residues. CDR3 sequence reads: CASSPPSAGMNTEAFF. CDR3 coding DNA: TGTGCCAGCTCACCACCGTCGGCAGGGATGAACACTGAAGCTTTCTTT.

The rearrangement links TRBV7-8 to TRBJ2-1; 7 positions agree with TRBD2. Germline lookup yields CDR1 SGHVS and CDR2 FQNEAQ. V shed 5 bases, J shed 8 bases, and the junction held 12 bases outside the gene matches. The CDR3 runs to 15 residues. The CDR3 reads CASSPGGSGFYEQFF. CDR3 bases: TGTGCCAGCAGCCCCGGGGGTAGCGGGTTCTATGAGCAGTTCTTC.

The sample holds a few counts of this clone. The chain links TRBV18 to TRBJ1-2; a weak D match, TRBD1 (6 bases). CDR1 and CDR2 from the germline V gene are KGHSH and LQKENI. CDR3 length equals 14 residues. Trimming left V 2 bases short and J 3 bases short, with 10 bases between. The CDR3 DNA follows: TGTGCCAGCTCACCAACGGACAGTGACTATGGCTACACCTTC. This sequence encodes CASSPTDSDYGYTF.

The genes are TRBV6-5 and TRBJ2-7; D not certain. Per the germline V gene, CDR1 is MNHEY and CDR2 is SVGAGI. The CDR3 is 13 residues long. V was cut by 2 bases and J by 2 bases, with 7 bases left in between. Written as DNA, the CDR3 is TGTGCCAGCAGTTACAGCCGTACCTACGAGCAGTACTTC. It specifies CASSYSRTYEQYF.

The gene calls are TRBV28 and TRBJ1-2; 7 nucleotides match TRBD1. The ends lost 11 bases at V and 7 bases at J; junction bases unmatched: 16. This CDR3 contains 14 residues. The germline V gene has CDR1 MDHEN and CDR2 SYDVKM. CDR3: CAAGGTLLSAGYTF. The CDR3 nucleotides are TGTGCCGCAGGGGGGACACTCCTTAGCGCTGGCTACACCTTC.

J is TRBJ1-1 and V is TRBV5-1, with D possibly matching TRBD1 (5 bases). Between the trimmed V and J ends, which lost 4 bases and 1 base, there was a span of 11 bases. The CDR3 sequence is 14 residues long. The V gene's germline CDR1 is SGHRS and CDR2 YFSETQ. Here the CDR3 reads CASSVPQGNTEAFF. The CDR3, as DNA: TGCGCCAGCAGCGTGCCCCAGGGGAACACTGAAGCTTTCTTT.

In this sample, this clone turned up a few times. The gene calls are TRBV25-1 and TRBJ1-2, with 7 bases lining up with TRBD1. The CDR3 contains 13 residues. V trimming: 4 bases; J trimming: 4 bases; junction bases outside the gene matches: 3. The germline V gene encodes CDR1 MGHDK and CDR2 SYGVNS. The CDR3 loop reads CASSGTGPYGYTF. The CDR3 DNA reads TGTGCCAGCAGTGGGACAGGTCCCTATGGCTACACCTTC.

V gene TRBV29-1 combines with J gene TRBJ1-1, with 9 bases matching TRBD1. V lost 7 bases to trimming and J lost 0 bases; unmatched junction nucleotides: 3. This CDR3 is built from 13 residues. Germline V gene data show CDR1 as SQVTM and CDR2 as ANQGSEA. The CDR3 nucleotides read TGCAGCGGAGGACAGGGGTTGAACACTGAAGCTTTCTTT. Encoded protein: CSGGQGLNTEAFF.

The gene calls are TRBV19 and TRBJ2-7; 12 nucleotides agree with TRBD2. V shed 10 bases and J 6 bases; nucleotides not matched to a gene: 10. The germline V gene has CDR1 LNHDA and CDR2 SQIVND (reference sequence). The CDR3 is 14 residues long. CDR3 DNA: TGTGCCACCCGAAAGGGACTAGCGGGTGCCGAGCAGTACTTC. Translation gives CATRKGLAGAEQYF. Together with reference TRBV19 and TRBJ2-7, the CDR3 gives the full variable domain: DGGITQSPKYLFRKEGQNVTLSCEQNLNHDAMYWYRQDPGQGLRLIYYSQIVNDFQKGDIAEGYSVSREKKESFPLTVTSAQKNPTAFYLCATRKGLAGAEQYFGPGTRLTVT.

This clone was seen a handful of times. V gene TRBV15 combines with J gene TRBJ2-1; 9 nucleotides line up with TRBD2. The CDR3 has 17 amino acids. Germline CDR1 reads LNHNV; CDR2 reads YYDKDF (reference sequence). V was pared by 1 base and J by 4 bases, with 8 bases of the junction left unmatched. CDR3 bases: TGTGCCACCAGCAGAGGGGGCGGGGGGGACGTTTACAATGAGCAGTTCTTC. Amino acids: CATSRGGGGDVYNEQFF.

As regards this clone: Distinct nucleotide sequences in the sample also encode this CDR3. The DNA of the CDR3 is TGCGCCAGCAGTTTGACTGCTAACACCGGGGAGCTGTTTTTT. Translated, it gives CASSLTANTGELFF. The chain couples TRBV5-1 to TRBJ2-2; D is unclear. CDR1 and CDR2 (germline): SGHRS, YFSETQ. The CDR3 sequence is 14 residues long. V dropped 5 bases and J dropped 2 bases, with 10 bases sitting between them.

J is TRBJ1-1 and V is TRBV29-1; 7 bases line up with TRBD1. The CDR3 runs 14 residues. The V gene end was trimmed by 6 bases and the J gene end by 1 base; junction bases not matched to a gene: 8. CDR1 and CDR2 (germline): SQVTM, ANQGSEA. CDR3 in amino acids: CSVAGTVENTEAFF. The DNA of the CDR3 is TGCAGCGTCGCCGGGACAGTGGAGAACACTGAAGCTTTCTTT. The entire variable domain, with the rest obtained from reference TRBV29-1 and TRBJ1-1, is as follows: SAVISQKPSRDICQRGTSLTIQCQVDSQVTMMFWYRQQPGQSLTLIATANQGSEATYESGFVIDKFPISRPNLTFSTLTVSNMSPEDSSIYLCSVAGTVENTEAFFGQGTRLTVV.

This clone was recorded a few times. The chain employs TRBV2 and TRBJ2-1; TRBD2 matches at 7 bases. The V gene end was trimmed by 3 bases and the J gene end by 6 bases; junction bases not matched to a gene: 5. The CDR3 runs 14 residues. Germline loops: CDR1 SNHLY, CDR2 FYNNEI. CDR3 sequence reads: CASSEGGRVNEQFF. DNA for the CDR3: TGTGCCAGCAGTGAGGGGGGGAGGGTCAATGAGCAGTTCTTC.

The chain carries TRBV7-9 and TRBJ2-1, with a weak D call TRBD1 (5 bases). With 6 bases removed from V and 13 bases from J, the gap between germline ends came to 10 bases. This CDR3 has 10 residues. Germline V CDR1 and CDR2: SEHNR, FQNEAQ (reference sequence). The CDR3 DNA reads TGTGCCAGCAGTGGGGCAAATCAGTTCTTC. Amino acid sequence: CASSGANQFF.

V and J are TRBV6-5 and TRBJ1-2, with 7 bases identical to TRBD1. Germline V gives CDR1 MNHEY, CDR2 SVGAGI. There are 14 residues in the CDR3. V lost 2 bases to trimming and J lost 5 bases; unmatched junction nucleotides: 5. In DNA form, the CDR3 reads TGTGCCAGCAGTTACGGACAGGCAAAGTATGGCTACACCTTC. Translating it yields CASSYGQAKYGYTF.

The chain employs TRBV30 and TRBJ1-1; the match to TRBD1 covers 10 bases. V dropped 3 bases and J dropped 10; count of bases not matched to a gene: 8. The CDR3 consists of 13 residues. Germline CDR1 and CDR2: GTSNPN and SVGIG (reference sequence). The CDR3 reads CAWRGQGSSGAFF. In DNA form, the CDR3 reads TGTGCCTGGAGGGGACAGGGGTCTAGTGGAGCTTTCTTT.

V usage is TRBV7-6 and J usage is TRBJ2-1; 7 positions agree with TRBD2. The length of the CDR3 is 16 residues. Germline loops: CDR1 SGHVS, CDR2 FNYEAQ. After removal of 1 base from V and 2 bases from J, the junction contained 5 bases not matched to a gene. The CDR3 DNA is TGTGCCAGCAGCTTAGGGGGCGGGGGTACCTACAATGAGCAGTTCTTC. It yields the protein CASSLGGGGTYNEQFF.

Details on this clone: An end of the junction differs from the germline gene, which may be a read error. V and J are TRBV18 and TRBJ2-1; tentative D call: TRBD2 (6 bases). This CDR3 is built from 15 residues. Germline assignment: CDR1 KGHSH and CDR2 LQKENI. CDR3 protein: CASSPPGVPYNEQFF. CDR3 sequence (DNA): TGTGCCAGCTCGCCACCGGGAGTGCCTTACAATGAGCAGTTCTTC.

This clone was seen more than once but under ten times. The chain couples TRBV19 to TRBJ2-1; D call uncertain. Trimming left V 8 bases short and J 0 bases short, with 11 bases between. CDR3 length: 14 residues. Germline CDR1 LNHDA, CDR2 SQIVND (reference sequence). CDR3 amino acids: CASGTTHSYNEQFF. CDR3 DNA sequence: TGTGCCAGTGGCACAACACACTCCTACAATGAGCAGTTCTTC.

This clone was seen only a few times. The chain links TRBV5-4 to TRBJ2-1; 7 nucleotides align to TRBD2. CDR1 and CDR2 from the germline V gene are SGHNT and YYREEE (reference sequence). The length of the CDR3 is 15 residues. V lost 1 base and J lost 2; bases outside the gene matches: 3. This CDR3 reads CASSLPAGPYNEQFF. The CDR3, as DNA: TGTGCCAGCAGCTTGCCAGCGGGACCCTACAATGAGCAGTTCTTC. Variable domain in full (rest from reference TRBV5-4 and TRBJ2-1): ETGVTQSPTHLIKTRGQQVTLRCSSQSGHNTVSWYQQALGQGPQFIFQYYREEENGRGNFPPRFSGLQFPNYSSELNVNALELDDSALYLCASSLPAGPYNEQFFGPGTRLTVL.

This clone was counted a few times. The chain combines TRBV5-1 with TRBJ1-1; possible D gene TRBD1, 6 bases. CDR3 length: 16 amino acids. Germline CDR1 SGHRS, CDR2 YFSETQ. Trimming stripped 4 bases from V and 0 bases from J, with 16 bases between. The CDR3 DNA sequence: TGCGCCAGCAGCACTGAGAGACAGGTTATGAACACTGAAGCTTTCTTT. This gives the protein CASSTERQVMNTEAFF.

The chain carries TRBV6-1 and TRBJ2-2; no definite D call. CDR1 MNHNS and CDR2 SASEGT come from the germline V gene. The CDR3 length is 15 residues. V dropped 5 bases and J dropped 0 bases, with 10 bases sitting between them. For the CDR3, the DNA is TGTGCCAGCAGTAGAACAGAAACGAACACCGGGGAGCTGTTTTTT. Residues: CASSRTETNTGELFF.